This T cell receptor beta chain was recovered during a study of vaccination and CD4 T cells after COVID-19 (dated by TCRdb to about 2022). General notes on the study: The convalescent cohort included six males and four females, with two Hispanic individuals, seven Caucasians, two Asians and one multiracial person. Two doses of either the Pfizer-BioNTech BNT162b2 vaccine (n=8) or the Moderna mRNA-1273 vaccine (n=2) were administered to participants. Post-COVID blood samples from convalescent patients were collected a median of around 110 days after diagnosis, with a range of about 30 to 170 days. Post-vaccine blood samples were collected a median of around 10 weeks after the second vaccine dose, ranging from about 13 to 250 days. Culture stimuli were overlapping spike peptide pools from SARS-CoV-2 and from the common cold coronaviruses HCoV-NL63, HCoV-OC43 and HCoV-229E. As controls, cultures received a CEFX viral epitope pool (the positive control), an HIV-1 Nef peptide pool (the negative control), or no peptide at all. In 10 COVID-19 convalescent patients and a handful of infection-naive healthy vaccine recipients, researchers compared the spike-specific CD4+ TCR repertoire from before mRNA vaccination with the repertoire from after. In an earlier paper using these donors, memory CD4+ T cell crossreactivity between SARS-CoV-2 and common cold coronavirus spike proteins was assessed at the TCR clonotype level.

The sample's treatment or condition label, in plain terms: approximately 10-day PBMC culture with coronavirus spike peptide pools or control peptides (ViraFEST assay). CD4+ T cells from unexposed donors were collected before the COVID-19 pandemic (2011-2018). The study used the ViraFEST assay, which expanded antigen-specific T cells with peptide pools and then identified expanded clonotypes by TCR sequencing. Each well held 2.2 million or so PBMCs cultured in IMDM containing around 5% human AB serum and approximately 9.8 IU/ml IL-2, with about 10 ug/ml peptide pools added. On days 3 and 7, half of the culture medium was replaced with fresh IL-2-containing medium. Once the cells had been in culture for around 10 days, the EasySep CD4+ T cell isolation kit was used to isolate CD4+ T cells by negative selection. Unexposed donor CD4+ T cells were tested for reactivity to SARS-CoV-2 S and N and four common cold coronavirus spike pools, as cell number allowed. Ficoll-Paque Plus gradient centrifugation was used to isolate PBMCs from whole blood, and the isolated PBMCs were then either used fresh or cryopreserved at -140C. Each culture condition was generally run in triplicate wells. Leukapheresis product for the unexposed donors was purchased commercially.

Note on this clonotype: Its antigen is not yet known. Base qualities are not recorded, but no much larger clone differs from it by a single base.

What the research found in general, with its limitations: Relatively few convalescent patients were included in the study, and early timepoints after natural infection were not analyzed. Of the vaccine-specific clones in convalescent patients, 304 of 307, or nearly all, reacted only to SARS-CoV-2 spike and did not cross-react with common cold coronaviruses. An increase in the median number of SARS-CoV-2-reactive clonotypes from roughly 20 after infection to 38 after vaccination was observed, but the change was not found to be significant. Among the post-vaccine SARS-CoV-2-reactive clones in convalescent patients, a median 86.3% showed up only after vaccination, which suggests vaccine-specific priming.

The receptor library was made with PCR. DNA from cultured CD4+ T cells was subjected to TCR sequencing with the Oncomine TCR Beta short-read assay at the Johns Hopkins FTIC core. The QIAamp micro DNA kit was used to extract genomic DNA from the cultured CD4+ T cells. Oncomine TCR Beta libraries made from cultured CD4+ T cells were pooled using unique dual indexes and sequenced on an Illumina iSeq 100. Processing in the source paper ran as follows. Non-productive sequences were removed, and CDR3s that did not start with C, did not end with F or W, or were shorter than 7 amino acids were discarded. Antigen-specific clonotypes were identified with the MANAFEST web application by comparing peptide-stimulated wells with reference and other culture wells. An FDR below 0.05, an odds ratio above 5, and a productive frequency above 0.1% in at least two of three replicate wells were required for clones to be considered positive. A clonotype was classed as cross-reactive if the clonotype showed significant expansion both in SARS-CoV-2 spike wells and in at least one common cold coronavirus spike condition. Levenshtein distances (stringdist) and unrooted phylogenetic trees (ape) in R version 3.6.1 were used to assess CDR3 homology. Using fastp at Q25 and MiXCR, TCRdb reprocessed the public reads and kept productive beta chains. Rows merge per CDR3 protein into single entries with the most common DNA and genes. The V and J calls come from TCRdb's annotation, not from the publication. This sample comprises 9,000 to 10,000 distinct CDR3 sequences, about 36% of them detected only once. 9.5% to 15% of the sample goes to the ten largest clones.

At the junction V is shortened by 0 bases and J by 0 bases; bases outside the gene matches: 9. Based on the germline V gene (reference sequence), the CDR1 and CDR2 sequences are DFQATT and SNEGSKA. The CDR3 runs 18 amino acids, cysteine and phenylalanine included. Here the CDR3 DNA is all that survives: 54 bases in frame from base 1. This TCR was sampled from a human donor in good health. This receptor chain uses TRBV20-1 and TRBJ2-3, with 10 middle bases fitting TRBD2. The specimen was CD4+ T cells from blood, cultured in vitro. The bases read TGCAGTGCTAGAGATCCCTCGACTAGCGGGTTTAGCACAGATACGCAGTATTTT. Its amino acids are CSARDPSTSGFSTDTQYF.